This T cell receptor beta chain was sequenced for a study of T-cell reconstitution after alpha-beta-depleted transplantation in children. A word on this clonotype: The antigen is not known.

During its preparation, the TCRbeta library received unique molecular identifiers. Using its own MiXCR run on the PCR reads, TCRdb lists one record per CDR3 protein. Of 25,000 or so distinct CDR3 sequences in the sample, 18% are singletons; the top ten hold 35% to 45%. Study-level findings and limits: Reports say that about two months after transplant, the alpha-beta T cells came out of several hundred graft clones that had expanded. The main origin of T-cell counts and diversity one year after transplant was newly produced T cells. Surviving recipient T cells and thymic progenitors underlay high day-60 TCRbeta diversity in some patients.

The CDR3 loop spans 13 amino acids. Trimming left V 4 bases short and J 0 bases short, with 9 bases between. Per the germline V gene, CDR1 is GTSNPN and CDR2 is SVGIG (reference sequence). The V and J genes are TRBV30 and TRBJ1-1; D remains ambiguous. The sequencing here drew on PBMCs, mostly from graft donor cells, taken 60 days after TCRalphabeta/CD19-depleted stem cell transplant. This clonotype originated in a male patient between 2 and 10 years old who had a stem cell transplant for acute lymphoblastic leukemia, so the T cells may come from the graft donor. The chain's CDR3 is CAWTGGLNTEAFF. Here the CDR3 DNA reads TGTGCCTGGACCGGCGGATTGAACACTGAAGCTTTCTTT.